The 18 T cell receptor beta chains given below trace back to one sample, sequenced in a study of T cells expressing NK-cell markers. Reprocessing the 5' RACE reads, TCRdb reports a single entry for every CDR3 protein and omits DNA. The sample table includes fewer than 550,000 distinct CDR3 sequences. Material: blood T cells: a sorted CD56 or NKG2C T cell subset, CD4+ or CD8+ T cells, or bulk PBMC T cells (not recorded which). Every receptor here comes from a woman aged 50 to 60 in good health.

The chain links TRBV12-5 to TRBJ2-1. This CDR3 has 15 amino acids. The germline gives CDR1 LGHNT, CDR2 FRNRAP. CDR3 in amino acids: CASANSGRFNNEQFF.

V and J are TRBV20-1 and TRBJ2-1; TCRdb's assignment of TRBD2 cannot be checked, as there is no DNA. CDR1 is DFQATT and CDR2 is SNEGSKA in the germline V gene (reference sequence). This CDR3 contains 15 residues. The CDR3 loop reads CSATRTSGEYNEQFF.

J is TRBJ2-7 and V is TRBV4-1. The CDR3 sequence is 13 residues long. Germline CDR1 is MGHRA and CDR2 is YSYEKL. Here the CDR3 reads CASSQVALLEQYF.

This chain's CDR3 is CASSWRLAETADTQYF. The gene calls are TRBV12-3 or TRBV12-4 and TRBJ2-3; TCRdb names TRBD2, which stays unverified in the absence of DNA. This CDR3 is built from 16 residues.

The chain has TRBV24-1 and TRBJ2-1; TCRdb's D call of TRBD2 is untestable without DNA. The CDR3 covers 12 residues. The germline CDR1 and CDR2 sequences are KGHDR and SFDVKD. The CDR3 sequence is CATRVAGGEQFF.

This sequence joins TRBV12-3 or TRBV12-4 and TRBJ2-4; the D call of TRBD1 rests on TCRdb alone, since no DNA is present to check it. CDR3 length: 15 amino acids. The CDR3 is CASSDRVGAKNIQYF.

The chain employs TRBV6-1 and TRBJ2-3; checking the TCRdb D call of TRBD2 is not possible without DNA. In germline, CDR1 is MNHNS, CDR2 SASEGT. The CDR3 spans 15 residues. The CDR3 loop is CASRKLAGGPGTQYF.

The chain joins TRBV5-6 to TRBJ2-3; TCRdb's D gene call, TRBD2, goes unchecked for lack of DNA. This CDR3 has 18 amino acids. Looked up from germline, CDR1 is SGHDT and CDR2 is YYEEEE. CDR3 amino acids: CASSRGLAGGLWTDTQYF.

V gene TRBV30 combines with J gene TRBJ2-3. This CDR3 is built from 12 residues. The germline V gene has CDR1 GTSNPN and CDR2 SVGIG (reference sequence). The CDR3 loop reads CAWRLGPDTQYF.

V is TRBV13 and J is TRBJ2-7; without DNA, the TCRdb call of TRBD2 cannot be checked. The V gene's germline CDR1 is PRHDT and CDR2 FYEKMQ (reference sequence). The CDR3 extends over 18 amino acids. The chain's CDR3 is CASSLTRFSGRIAYEQYF.

The V call is TRBV20-1, the J call TRBJ1-6; TCRdb designates TRBD1, a call that cannot be tested without DNA. Per germline, CDR1 DFQATT and CDR2 SNEGSKA (reference sequence). CDR3 length: 14 amino acids. CDR3 sequence reads: CSAQFKGHNSPLHF.

V is TRBV12-3 or TRBV12-4 and J is TRBJ1-1. The CDR3 is 13 amino acids. The CDR3 protein is CANRRAGGTEAFF.

The chain employs TRBV11-2 and TRBJ2-5; the TRBD2 assignment by TCRdb is unverifiable without DNA. Germline CDR1 SGHAT, CDR2 FQNNGV. The CDR3 is 19 amino acids. CDR3 loop: CASSLVLGLAGVGYETQYF.

The gene calls are TRBV3-1 and TRBJ2-7; lacking DNA, the TRBD1 call made by TCRdb goes unchecked. Looked up from germline, CDR1 is LGHDT and CDR2 is YNNKEL (reference sequence). The CDR3 consists of 14 residues. The CDR3 loop reads CASSLRQENYEQYF.

The chain joins TRBV14 to TRBJ1-2. The CDR3 contains 13 residues. Germline CDR1 reads SGHDN; CDR2 reads FVKESK. The CDR3 spells CASSQVGVHGYTF.

The chain carries TRBV12-3 or TRBV12-4 and TRBJ1-1; TCRdb designates TRBD1, a call that cannot be tested without DNA. The CDR3 runs 13 residues. CDR3 sequence reads: CASIIGPGREAFF.

This chain uses TRBV5-1 with TRBJ2-1. Germline V lookup: CDR1 SGHRS, CDR2 YFSETQ. The CDR3 loop spans 15 amino acids. Here the CDR3 reads CASSSHREPYNEQFF.

The rearrangement joins TRBV29-1 to TRBJ2-7; TCRdb lists TRBD1, though no DNA is available to test this call. The CDR3 runs to 13 residues. The germline CDR1 and CDR2 sequences are SQVTM and ANQGSEA. The CDR3 spells CSVSLGPGYEQYF.